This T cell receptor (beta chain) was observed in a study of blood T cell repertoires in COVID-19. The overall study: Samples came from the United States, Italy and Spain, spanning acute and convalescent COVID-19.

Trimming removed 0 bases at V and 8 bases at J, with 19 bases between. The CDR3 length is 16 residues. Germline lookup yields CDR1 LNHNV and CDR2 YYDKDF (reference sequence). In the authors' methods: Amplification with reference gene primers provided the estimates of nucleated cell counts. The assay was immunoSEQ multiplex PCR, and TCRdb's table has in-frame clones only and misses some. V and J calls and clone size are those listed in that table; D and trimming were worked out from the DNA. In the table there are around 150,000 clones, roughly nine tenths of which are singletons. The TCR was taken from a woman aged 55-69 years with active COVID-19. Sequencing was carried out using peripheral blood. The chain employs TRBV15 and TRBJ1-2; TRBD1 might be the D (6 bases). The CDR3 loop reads CATSRDGTGTRGGYTF. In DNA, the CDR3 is TGTGCCACCAGCAGAGACGGGACCGGGACAAGAGGAGGCTACACCTTC.